Sequencing of this TCR beta chain was carried out in a study of vaccination and CD4 T cells after COVID-19. The overall study: At a median around 70 days (range 14 to 241) after dose two, post-vaccine samples were obtained.

This clonotype was found a few times. What it recognizes is unknown. Overall study findings and caveats: It was observed that, in convalescent patients, a median about 90% of reactive clones arose only post-vaccination.

Cultured CD4+ T cell DNA underwent sequencing with the Oncomine TCR Beta short-read assay. TCRdb reanalysed the PCR reads using MiXCR and keeps one entry per CDR3 protein. The table includes roughly 11,000 distinct CDR3 sequences, under 60% detected once. This CDR3 region has 16 residues. Trimming at V came to 2 bases and at J to 7 bases, leaving 5 bases not matched to a gene. Per the germline V gene, CDR1 is SGHTA and CDR2 is FQGNSA. Treatment here: roughly ten-day PBMC culture with coronavirus spike peptide pools or control peptides (ViraFEST assay). IL-2 (around 9 IU/ml) and peptide pools (roughly 10 ug/ml) were added to cultures of under 2.5 million PBMCs per well.

Source: cultured CD4+ T cells from blood, taken after SARS-CoV-2 vaccination. The TCR was taken from a human donor with COVID-19. The chain recombines TRBV7-2 with TRBJ2-2; TRBD1 aligns across 12 bases. CDR3 amino acids: CASSLMGQGAFGELFF. CDR3 in DNA: TGTGCCAGCAGCTTAATGGGACAGGGGGCCTTCGGGGAGCTGTTTTTT.